A selection of T cell receptor beta chains follows, all from one sample in a study of blood T cell repertoires in COVID-19. The assay was immunoSEQ multiplex PCR, and TCRdb's table has in-frame clones only and misses some. The sample lists about 150,000 clones; about four fifths were seen once. The specimen sequenced was peripheral blood. The source of these receptors is a man in his late teens or twenties with active or convalescent COVID-19. Both conserved end residues are part of each CDR3. Fields, in order: D gene, J gene, V gene, clone size, CDR3 protein, CDR3 DNA. A D gene is named only where the DNA matches it firmly. Size tells how often a clone was seen (once, few, many) or the class of an expanded clone, and some rows leave it out.

TRBD1 TRBJ2-2 TRBV2 . CAKRQGTYTGELFF TGTGCCAAGCGACAGGGGACTTACACCGGGGAGCTGTTTTTT
TRBD1 TRBJ2-2 TRBV3-1/TRBV3-2 . CASSQEDDPGQGPPGELFF TGTGCCAGCAGCCAAGAAGATGATCCGGGACAGGGCCCCCCCGGGGAGCTGTTTTTT
TRBD1 TRBJ1-5 TRBV19 . CASTPTGGSNQPQHF TGTGCCAGTACCCCGACAGGGGGGAGCAATCAGCCCCAGCATTTT
. TRBJ1-6 TRBV6-1 once CASSEDRVGRGSSPLHF TGTGCCAGCAGTGAAGATAGGGTGGGCAGGGGAAGTTCACCCCTCCACTTT
TRBD1 TRBJ1-5 TRBV28 . CASRPGTGGSGNQPQHF TGTGCCAGCAGACCAGGGACAGGGGGCAGTGGCAATCAGCCCCAGCATTTT
TRBD2 TRBJ2-5 TRBV5-4 . CASSLGGGAETQYF TGTGCCAGCAGCTTGGGCGGGGGGGCCGAGACCCAGTACTTC
. TRBJ1-4 TRBV7-9 . CASSGGVNEKLFF TGTGCCAGCAGTGGAGGGGTTAATGAAAAACTGTTTTTT
. TRBJ1-1 TRBV30 . CAWRGLGNTEAFF TGTGCCTGGAGGGGGCTGGGGAACACTGAAGCTTTCTTT
TRBD2 TRBJ2-5 TRBV7-9 . CASSLGAGGLQETQYF TGTGCCAGCAGCTTAGGTGCGGGAGGGCTCCAAGAGACCCAGTACTTC
. TRBJ1-2 TRBV28 . CASSPAGLTNGGYTF TGTGCCAGCAGTCCGGCGGGCCTTACCAACGGGGGCTACACCTTC
TRBD2 TRBJ2-1 TRBV3-1/TRBV3-2 . CASSQTSGRQGEQFF TGTGCCAGCAGCCAGACTAGCGGGAGGCAGGGTGAGCAGTTCTTC
. TRBJ1-5 TRBV7-9 few CASSLALGVSAQPQHF TGTGCCAGCAGCTTAGCGCTCGGGGTATCAGCTCAGCCCCAGCATTTT
TRBD1 TRBJ1-5 TRBV30 few CAWSDGTDYQPQHF TGTGCCTGGAGCGACGGGACAGACTATCAGCCCCAGCATTTT
. TRBJ2-2 TRBV3-1/TRBV3-2 . CASSQVAGDTGELFF TGTGCCAGCAGCCAAGTGGCAGGGGACACCGGGGAGCTGTTTTTT
TRBD1 TRBJ2-7 TRBV10-3 few CAISNSGGYEQYF TGTGCCATCAGTAACTCAGGGGGCTACGAGCAGTACTTC
TRBD1 TRBJ1-3 TRBV7-9 . CASSAGQAGSGNTIYF TGTGCCAGCAGCGCCGGACAGGCTGGCTCTGGAAACACCATATATTTT
. TRBJ2-5 TRBV28 . CASSLGRVLETQYF TGTGCCAGCAGTTTGGGCAGGGTGTTGGAGACCCAGTACTTC